These 18 T cell receptor beta chains were sequenced from one sample in a study of Tregs in tolerant kidney transplant recipients. The assay was immunoSEQ multiplex PCR, and TCRdb's table has in-frame clones only and misses some. The ten top clones account for around 0.8%, within a sample of over 45,000 clones. The sample was CD4+ T cells from blood, taken before the transplant. These receptors all come from a human donor who received a combined kidney and bone marrow transplant.

Comments on this clone: The CDR3 is cut off 3 residues early in the read; its end comes from the germline J gene. The chain joins TRBV29-1 to TRBJ2-5; D uncertain. CDR3 length: 13 amino acids. Germline values: CDR1 SQVTM, CDR2 ANQGSEA. CDR3 sequence: CSSQALRVETQYF. Incomplete CDR3 DNA: TGCAGTTCCCAGGCCCTTCGAGTAGAGACC.

A word on this clone: The read falls 3 residues short of the CDR3 end, and the missing part is taken from the germline J gene. This rearrangement joins TRBV5-6 to TRBJ2-1; D call uncertain. Germline CDR1 SGHDT, CDR2 YYEEEE. CDR3 size: 12 residues. Trimming shortened V by 4 bases and J by 6 bases, and 8 bases separated the two germline ends. CDR3 loop: CASSLDFNEQFF. CDR3 DNA, as far as it was read: TGTGCCAGCAGCCTAGACTTCAATGAG.

In the case of this clone: The read ends 3 residues shy of where the CDR3 ends; the end is completed using the germline J gene. V and J are TRBV20-1 and TRBJ2-4; D perhaps matches TRBD2 (6 bases). Deletions cut 1 base from V and 8 bases from J, with 18 bases between. Germline lookup yields CDR1 DFQATT and CDR2 SNEGSKA (reference sequence). CDR3 size: 15 residues. This chain's CDR3 is CSARALADSRDIQYF. The part of the CDR3 DNA that was read is TGCAGTGCTAGAGCCTTAGCGGACTCAAGGGACATT.

For this clone: From the germline J gene comes the end of the CDR3, since the read stops 3 residues before it. The chain uses TRBV5-1 and TRBJ2-1; TRBD2 is a possible D gene (5 bases). Trimming cost V 0 bases and J 6 bases, with 13 bases left between them. CDR1 is SGHRS, CDR2 YFSETQ, per germline. The CDR3 extends over 15 amino acids. Here the CDR3 reads CASSLASLTLNEQFF. The sequenced CDR3 bases are TGCGCCAGCAGCTTGGCTAGCCTAACTCTCAATGAG. Together with reference TRBV5-1 and TRBJ2-1, the CDR3 gives the full variable domain: KAGVTQTPRYLIKTRGQQVTLSCSPISGHRSVSWYQQTPGQGLQFLFEYFSETQRNKGNFPGRFSGRQFSNSRSEMNVSTLELGDSALYLCASSLASLTLNEQFFGPGTRLTVL.

On this clone: The CDR3 is cut off 3 residues early in the read; its end comes from the germline J gene. The rearrangement joins TRBV20-1 to TRBJ1-5, with D perhaps TRBD1 (6 bases). V lost 3 bases to trimming and J lost 2 bases, with 14 bases between them. Germline V gene lookup returns CDR1 DFQATT and CDR2 SNEGSKA (reference sequence). The CDR3 is 15 amino acids. CDR3: CSASRGGKGNQPQHF. The sequenced CDR3 bases are TGCAGTGCTAGTAGGGGGGGGAAAGGCAATCAGCCC.

Incomplete CDR3 DNA: TGTGCCAGTAGTACCCGGGACAGGAATTCACCC. It specifies CASSTRDRNSP. The CDR3, in full, reads CASSTRDRNSPLHF. J is TRBJ1-6 and V is TRBV19, with 8 positions matching TRBD1. The read stops 3 residues short of the end of the CDR3; the missing end is completed from the germline J gene. The CDR3 contains 14 residues. The V segment lost 4 bases and the J segment 7 bases; nucleotides outside the gene matches: 3. The germline V gene has CDR1 LNHDA and CDR2 SQIVND (reference sequence).

In regard to this clone: The read stops 3 residues short of the end of the CDR3; the missing end is completed from the germline J gene. The gene calls are TRBV7-9 and TRBJ2-7; D possibly corresponds to TRBD1 (6 bases). This CDR3 has 13 residues. V was cut by 4 bases and J by 3 bases, with 10 bases left in between. Germline CDR1 is SEHNR and CDR2 is FQNEAQ (reference sequence). This CDR3 is CASSSGQIYEQYF. The CDR3 DNA, read in part, is TGTGCCAGCAGCTCAGGACAGATCTACGAG.

A remark on this clone: The DNA ends 3 residues before the CDR3 does, and the rest of the CDR3 is filled in from the germline J gene. The chain employs TRBV7-9 and TRBJ2-7; the D is unclear. The length of the CDR3 is 13 residues. Germline assignment: CDR1 SEHNR and CDR2 FQNEAQ (reference sequence). V was clipped by 3 bases and J by 5 bases, with 11 bases between them. CDR3 residues: CASSFTNRDEQYF. CDR3 DNA (partial): TGTGCCAGCAGCTTCACAAATCGGGACGAG.

Turning to this clone: The read is 3 residues too short to cover the CDR3 end, so that end is filled in from the germline J gene. This rearrangement joins TRBV7-8 to TRBJ2-2, with 8 bases that match TRBD2. CDR1 and CDR2 from the germline V gene are SGHVS and FQNEAQ. The CDR3 is 15 residues long. The trim removed 5 bases at V and 5 bases at J, leaving 7 bases unmatched. The chain's CDR3 is CASSARAGGTGELFF. CDR3 bases read: TGTGCCAGCAGCGCCCGGGCGGGAGGAACCGGGGAG. Filled out from reference TRBV7-8 and TRBJ2-2, the complete variable domain reads GAGVSQSPRYKVAKRGQDVALRCDPISGHVSLFWYQQALGQGPEFLTYFQNEAQLDKSGLPSDRFFAERPEGSVSTLKIQRTQQEDSAVYLCASSARAGGTGELFFGEGSRLTVL.

Comment on this clone: The observed sequence ends 3 residues before the CDR3 terminus, with the missing tail filled in from the germline J gene. The rearrangement joins TRBV18 to TRBJ1-6; D is perhaps TRBD1 (5 bases). The CDR3 has 14 amino acids. The germline CDR1 and CDR2 sequences are KGHSH and LQKENI. Trimming removed 5 bases at V and 4 bases at J, with 9 bases between. The CDR3 here is CASSLDTYNSPLHF. CDR3 bases read: TGTGCCAGCTCATTGGACACTTATAATTCACCC.

Comment on this clone: The read ends 3 residues before the CDR3 terminus; that terminus is restored from the germline J gene. This chain uses TRBV7-3 with TRBJ1-1, with D perhaps matching TRBD1 (5 bases). V was clipped by 5 bases and J by 0 bases, with 13 bases between them. The germline V gene encodes CDR1 SGHTA and CDR2 FQGTGA. The length of the CDR3 is 15 residues. The sequenced CDR3 bases are TGTGCCAGCAGCCCCACGGGGGGTATGAACACTGAA. Protein product: CASSPTGGMNTE. The complete CDR3 reads CASSPTGGMNTEAFF.

As regards this clone: The read halts 3 residues ahead of the CDR3 end, with the missing end drawn from the germline J gene. The chain uses TRBV20-1 and TRBJ2-1, with TRBD2 matching over 9 bases. CDR3 size: 16 residues. CDR1 DFQATT and CDR2 SNEGSKA come from the germline V gene (reference sequence). The V gene end was trimmed by 3 bases and the J gene end by 0 bases; junction bases not matched to a gene: 6. The sequenced CDR3 bases are TGCAGTGCTAGGCCTAGCGGGATGAGCTCCTACAATGAG. This translates into CSARPSGMSSYNE. The full-length CDR3 reads as CSARPSGMSSYNEQFF.

About this clone itself: With the read ending 3 residues before the CDR3 end, the germline J gene is used to fill in that end. The chain joins TRBV30 to TRBJ2-2; 10 nucleotides match TRBD2. V dropped 0 bases and J dropped 4; count of bases not matched to a gene: 8. The CDR3 runs 17 residues. Germline V CDR1 and CDR2: GTSNPN, SVGIG (reference sequence). The covered CDR3 bases are TGTGCCTGGAGTGTAACCCGGACTAGCGGCTTCACCGGGGAG. Amino acid sequence: CAWSVTRTSGFTGE. In full, the CDR3 reads CAWSVTRTSGFTGELFF.

For this clone: The missing CDR3 end, 3 residues past where the read stops, is filled in from the germline J gene. The chain employs TRBV5-1 and TRBJ1-4; possibly TRBD1 for D (5 bases). Between the trimmed V and J ends, which lost 0 bases and 7 bases, there was a span of 13 bases. This CDR3 is built from 15 residues. Germline CDR1 is SGHRS and CDR2 is YFSETQ. The CDR3 DNA, read in part, is TGCGCCAGCAGCTTGGTGCAGGGTGGCGGTGAAAAA. Its protein is CASSLVQGGGEK. The whole CDR3 reads CASSLVQGGGEKLFF.

A word on this clone: The CDR3 end lies 3 residues beyond the end of the read and is filled in from the germline J gene. The chain carries TRBV29-1 and TRBJ2-1; TRBD2 agrees at 8 bases. Germline assignment: CDR1 SQVTM and CDR2 ANQGSEA. CDR3 length: 14 amino acids. Germline trimming cut 6 bases from V and 9 bases from J; bases unmatched to any gene: 13. The CDR3 loop is CSVATSGSRSEQFF. The sequenced part of the CDR3 DNA is TGCAGCGTAGCCACTAGCGGCAGCCGAAGTGAG.

A remark on this clone: With the read ending 3 residues before the CDR3 end, the germline J gene is used to fill in that end. The gene calls are TRBV7-2 and TRBJ2-7; 12 bases agree with TRBD2. The CDR3 has 15 amino acids. Germline V lookup: CDR1 SGHTA, CDR2 FQGNSA. Trimming removed 5 bases from V and 5 bases from J; junction bases left unmatched: 7. The DNA read from the CDR3 is TGTGCCAGCAGCCCCAGACTAGCGGGAGCGCACGAG. It codes for CASSPRLAGAHE. The full CDR3 reads CASSPRLAGAHEQYF.

Of note for this clone: From the germline J gene comes the end of the CDR3, since the read stops 3 residues before it. This rearrangement joins TRBV19 to TRBJ1-5; D call uncertain. Germline V lookup: CDR1 LNHDA, CDR2 SQIVND (reference sequence). The CDR3 is 13 amino acids. V lost 7 bases and J 7 bases, leaving 14 bases between the germline ends. The CDR3 region is CASTLERGQPQHF. The part of the CDR3 DNA that was read is TGTGCCAGTACCCTCGAACGGGGACAGCCC. Combining the CDR3 with reference TRBV19 and TRBJ1-5 gives the whole variable domain DGGITQSPKYLFRKEGQNVTLSCEQNLNHDAMYWYRQDPGQGLRLIYYSQIVNDFQKGDIAEGYSVSREKKESFPLTVTSAQKNPTAFYLCASTLERGQPQHFGDGTRLSIL.

On this clone: The read falls 3 residues short of the CDR3 end, and the missing part is taken from the germline J gene. This chain uses TRBV7-7 with TRBJ2-1; TRBD1 agrees at 9 bases. CDR1 and CDR2 (germline): SSHAT, FNYEAQ (reference sequence). The CDR3 has 16 amino acids. After removal of 5 bases from V and 7 bases from J, the junction contained 12 bases not matched to a gene. The CDR3 bases that were read are TGTGCCAGCAGCCCGCAATTGGGACAGGGTCGTAATGAG. Translating gives CASSPQLGQGRNE. The whole CDR3 reads CASSPQLGQGRNEQFF.